This T cell receptor (beta chain) was captured in a study of radiotherapy plus CTLA-4 blockade in lung cancer. About the research overall: Among enrolled patients, under 20% responded and 31% achieved disease control. Study-wide findings and caveats: Clones of tumor-derived TCRs expanded in blood after radiotherapy plus ipilimumab. It was early blood T cell clone dynamics, with interferon-beta, that reportedly best predicted response.

In this sample, this clone turned up a few times. The antigen is unknown. Germline loops: CDR1 SGHDT, CDR2 YYEEEE. The J segment lost 3 bases and the V segment lost 4 bases, leaving 10 bases of the junction unmatched. This CDR3 comprises 15 residues. Using immunoSEQ multiplex PCR, the repertoire was profiled, and TCRdb retains in-frame clones only, with some absent. The table records tens of thousands of clones, more than 60% of them present only once. It was focal radiation plus CTLA-4 blockade with ipilimumab that patients with chemo-refractory metastatic non-small-cell lung cancer received. V usage is TRBV5-6 and J usage is TRBJ2-7, with TRBD1 matching 7 bases. Source: peripheral blood, taken from a patient treated with radiotherapy plus ipilimumab. The sequence derives from a human donor with non-small cell lung cancer who had a partial response to radiotherapy plus ipilimumab. For the CDR3, the DNA is TGTGCCAGCAGCGTAGGACAGGTCGAGATCTACGAGCAGTACTTC. As protein: CASSVGQVEIYEQYF. The full variable domain, rest sourced from reference TRBV5-6 and TRBJ2-7, is DAGVTQSPTHLIKTRGQQVTLRCSPKSGHDTVSWYQQALGQGPQFIFQYYEEEERQRGNFPDRFSGHQFPNYSSELNVNALLLGDSALYLCASSVGQVEIYEQYFGPGTRLTVT.